This T cell receptor (beta chain) was sequenced during a study of blood T cell repertoires in COVID-19. Across the study: PBMCs, B-cell-depleted T cells, or T cells were the source of the cDNA or gDNA that made up the material.

Per the authors' pipeline: Reference gene primer amplification yielded estimated nucleated cell counts. Repertoires were generated with immunoSEQ multiplex PCR, while TCRdb's copy carries only in-frame clones and drops some. The V and J calls and clone size were taken over from that table, and D and trimming were inferred from the DNA. Of some 350,000 clones listed, more than 80% are singletons. Recruits, aged about 18 to 100 years, lived in under 25 US areas. With V trimmed by 6 bases and J by 6 bases, 3 bases remained unmatched. The CDR3 totals 12 residues. Sample: PBMCs or T cells enriched from blood (not recorded which). The chain joins TRBV12-3 or TRBV12-4 to TRBJ1-1, with 8 nucleotides matching TRBD1. The receptor was derived from a man between 18 and 29 years old who had recovered from COVID-19. The CDR3 is CASSRGQPEAFF. Written as DNA, the CDR3 is TGTGCCAGCAGCAGGGGGCAACCTGAAGCTTTCTTT.